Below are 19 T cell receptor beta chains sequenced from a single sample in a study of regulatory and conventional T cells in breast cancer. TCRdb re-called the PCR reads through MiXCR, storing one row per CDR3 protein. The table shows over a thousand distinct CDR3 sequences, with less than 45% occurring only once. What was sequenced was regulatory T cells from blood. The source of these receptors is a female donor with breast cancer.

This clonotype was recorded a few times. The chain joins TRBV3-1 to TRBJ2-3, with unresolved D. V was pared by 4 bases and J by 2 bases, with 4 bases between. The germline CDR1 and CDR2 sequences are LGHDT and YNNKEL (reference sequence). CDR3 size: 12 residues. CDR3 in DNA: TGTGCCAGCAGCCGGGTCACAGATACGCAGTATTTT. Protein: CASSRVTDTQYF.

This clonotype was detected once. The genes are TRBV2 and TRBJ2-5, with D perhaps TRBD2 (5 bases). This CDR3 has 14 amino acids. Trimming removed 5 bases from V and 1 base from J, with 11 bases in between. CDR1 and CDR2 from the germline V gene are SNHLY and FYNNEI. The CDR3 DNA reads TGTGCCAGCAGTTACGGCCGGGGCCAAGAGACCCAGTACTTC. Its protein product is CASSYGRGQETQYF.

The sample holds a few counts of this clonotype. CDR3 sequence: CSALRQPMNTEAFF. CDR3 coding DNA: TGCAGTGCCCTACGACAACCCATGAACACTGAAGCTTTCTTT. The rearrangement uses TRBV20-1 and TRBJ1-1; D unclear. This CDR3 has 14 residues. CDR1 is DFQATT, CDR2 SNEGSKA, per germline (reference sequence). Trimming removed 6 bases at V and 0 bases at J, with 14 bases between.

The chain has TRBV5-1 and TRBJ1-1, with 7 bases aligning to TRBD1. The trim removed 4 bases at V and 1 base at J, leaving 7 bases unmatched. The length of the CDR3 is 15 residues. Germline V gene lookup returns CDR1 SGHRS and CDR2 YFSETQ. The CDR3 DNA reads TGCGCCAGCAGCGGACTGGGACAGCCGAACACTGAAGCTTTCTTT. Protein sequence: CASSGLGQPNTEAFF.

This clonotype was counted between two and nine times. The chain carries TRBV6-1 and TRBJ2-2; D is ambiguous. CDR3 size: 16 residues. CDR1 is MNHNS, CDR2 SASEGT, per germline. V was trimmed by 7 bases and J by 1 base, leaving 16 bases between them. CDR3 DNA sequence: TGTGCCAGCAAAATTGTCATGACGGTGAACACCGGGGAGCTGTTTTTT. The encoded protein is CASKIVMTVNTGELFF.

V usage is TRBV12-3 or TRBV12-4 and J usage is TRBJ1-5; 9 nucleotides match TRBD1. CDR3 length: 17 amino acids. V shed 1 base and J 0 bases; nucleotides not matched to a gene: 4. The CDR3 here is CASSLGGTGHSNQPQHF. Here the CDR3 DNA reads TGTGCCAGCAGTTTAGGCGGGACAGGGCATAGCAATCAGCCCCAGCATTTT.

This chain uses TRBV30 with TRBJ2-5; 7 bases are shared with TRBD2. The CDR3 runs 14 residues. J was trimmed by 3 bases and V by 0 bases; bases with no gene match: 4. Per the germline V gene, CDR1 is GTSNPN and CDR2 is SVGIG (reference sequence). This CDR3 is CAWSVLAGEETQYF. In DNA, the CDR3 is TGTGCCTGGAGTGTACTGGCGGGAGAAGAGACCCAGTACTTC. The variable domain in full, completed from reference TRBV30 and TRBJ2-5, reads SQTIHQWPATLVQPVGSPLSLECTVEGTSNPNLYWYRQAAGRGLQLLFYSVGIGQISSEVPQNLSASRPQDRQFILSSKKLLLSDSGFYLCAWSVLAGEETQYFGPGTRLLVL.

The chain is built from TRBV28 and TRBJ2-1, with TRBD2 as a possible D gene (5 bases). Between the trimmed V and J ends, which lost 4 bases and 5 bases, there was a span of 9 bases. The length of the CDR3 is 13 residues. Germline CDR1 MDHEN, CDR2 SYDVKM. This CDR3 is CASSSRLNNEQFF. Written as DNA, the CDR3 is TGTGCCAGCAGTTCTCGACTAAACAATGAGCAGTTCTTC. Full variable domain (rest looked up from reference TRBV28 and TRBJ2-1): DVKVTQSSRYLVKRTGEKVFLECVQDMDHENMFWYRQDPGLGLRLIYFSYDVKMKEKGDIPEGYSVSREKKERFSLILESASTNQTSMYLCASSSRLNNEQFFGPGTRLTVL.

CDR3 sequence: CASSESDRAGRYNEQFF. CDR3 nucleotide sequence: TGTGCCAGCAGCGAAAGTGACAGGGCAGGGAGATACAATGAGCAGTTCTTC. The chain carries TRBV5-6 and TRBJ2-1, with TRBD1 matching 7 bases. Germline CDR1 SGHDT, CDR2 YYEEEE. CDR3 length: 17 residues. V dropped 4 bases and J dropped 4; count of bases not matched to a gene: 14.

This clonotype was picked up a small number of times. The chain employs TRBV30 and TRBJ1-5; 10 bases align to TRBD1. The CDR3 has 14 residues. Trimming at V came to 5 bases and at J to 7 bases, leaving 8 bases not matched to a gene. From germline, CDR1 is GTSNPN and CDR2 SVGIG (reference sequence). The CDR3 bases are TGTGCCTGGTCCCGGGACAGGGGCGAGCAGCCCCAGCATTTT. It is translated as CAWSRDRGEQPQHF.

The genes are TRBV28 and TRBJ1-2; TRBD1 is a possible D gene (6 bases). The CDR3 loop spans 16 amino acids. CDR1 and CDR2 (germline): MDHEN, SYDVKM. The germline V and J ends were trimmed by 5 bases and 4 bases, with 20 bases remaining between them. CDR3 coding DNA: TGTGCCAGCAGTCTGGGACAACCACTACCTGGCTATGGCTACACCTTC. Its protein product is CASSLGQPLPGYGYTF.

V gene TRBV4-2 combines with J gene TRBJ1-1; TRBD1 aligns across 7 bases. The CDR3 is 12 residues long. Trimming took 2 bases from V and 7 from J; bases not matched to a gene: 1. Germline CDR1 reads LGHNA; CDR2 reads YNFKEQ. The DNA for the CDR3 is TGTGCCAGCAGCCAAACAGGGGATGAAGCTTTCTTT. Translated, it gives CASSQTGDEAFF.

As DNA, the CDR3 is TGTGCCAGCAGCTTACGGCTTGGTTCCTATAATTCACCCCTCCACTTT. Amino acids: CASSLRLGSYNSPLHF. The rearrangement joins TRBV7-2 to TRBJ1-6; no reliable D call. The CDR3 consists of 16 residues. Trimming took 2 bases from V and 1 from J, leaving 9 bases between them. The germline CDR1 and CDR2 sequences are SGHTA and FQGNSA. The variable domain in full, completed from reference TRBV7-2 and TRBJ1-6, reads GAGVSQSPSNKVTEKGKDVELRCDPISGHTALYWYRQSLGQGLEFLIYFQGNSAPDKSGLPSDRFSAERTGGSVSTLTIQRTQQEDSAVYLCASSLRLGSYNSPLHFGNGTRLTVT.

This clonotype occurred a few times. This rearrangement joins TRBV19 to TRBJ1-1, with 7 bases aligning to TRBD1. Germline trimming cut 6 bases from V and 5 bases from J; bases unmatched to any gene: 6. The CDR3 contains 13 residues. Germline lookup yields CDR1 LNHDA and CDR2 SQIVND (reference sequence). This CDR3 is CASRTGWFTEAFF. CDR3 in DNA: TGTGCCAGTAGGACAGGGTGGTTTACTGAAGCTTTCTTT.

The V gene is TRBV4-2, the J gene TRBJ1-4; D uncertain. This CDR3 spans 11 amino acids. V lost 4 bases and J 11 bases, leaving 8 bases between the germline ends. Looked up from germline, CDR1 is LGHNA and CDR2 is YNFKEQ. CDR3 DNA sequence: TGTGCCAGCAGCCTCGGTGGTAAACTGTTTTTT. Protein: CASSLGGKLFF.

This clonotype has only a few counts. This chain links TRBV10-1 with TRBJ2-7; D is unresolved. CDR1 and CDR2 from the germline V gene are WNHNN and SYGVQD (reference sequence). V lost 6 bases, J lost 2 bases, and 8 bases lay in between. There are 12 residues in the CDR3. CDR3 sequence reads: CASSSGTYEQYF. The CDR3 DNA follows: TGCGCCAGCAGCTCAGGCACCTACGAGCAGTACTTC.

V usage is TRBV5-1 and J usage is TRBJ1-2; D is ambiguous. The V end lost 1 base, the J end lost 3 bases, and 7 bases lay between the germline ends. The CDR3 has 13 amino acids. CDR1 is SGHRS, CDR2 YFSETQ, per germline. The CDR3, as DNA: TGCGCCAGCAGCTTGAGGGCGGACTATGGCTACACCTTC. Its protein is CASSLRADYGYTF.

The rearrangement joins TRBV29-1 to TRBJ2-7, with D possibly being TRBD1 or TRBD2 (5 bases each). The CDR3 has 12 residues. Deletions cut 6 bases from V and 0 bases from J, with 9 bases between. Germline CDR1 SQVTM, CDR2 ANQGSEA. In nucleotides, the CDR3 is TGCAGCGTCGGGACCGTCTCCTACGAGCAGTACTTC. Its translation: CSVGTVSYEQYF.

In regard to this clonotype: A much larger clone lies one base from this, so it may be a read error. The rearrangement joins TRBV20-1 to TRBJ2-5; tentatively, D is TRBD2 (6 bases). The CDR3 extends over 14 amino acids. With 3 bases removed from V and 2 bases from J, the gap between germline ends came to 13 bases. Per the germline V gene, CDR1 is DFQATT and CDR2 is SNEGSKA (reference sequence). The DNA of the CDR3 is TGCAGTGCTAGCCCGAGCGGGCCTCAAGAGACCCAGTACTTC. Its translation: CSASPSGPQETQYF.